This paragraph covers one T cell receptor (beta chain) sequence. No antigen is known for it. The sample belongs to a study of shared clonotypes between healthy human individuals. Whole-study results and caveats: The study's rarefaction showed incomplete sorted-subset sequencing despite large depth. The authors sampled blood alone, and tissue repertoires likely differ.

Clones were read by immunoSEQ multiplex PCR, and TCRdb kept only the in-frame ones, dropping some. The table lists under 2,500,000 clones, around 95% of them singletons. The ends were cut back, 0 bases at V and 5 bases at J, with 11 bases in the middle. The CDR3 is 14 residues long. The germline V gene has CDR1 SGHRS and CDR2 YFSETQ. The sequencing input was naive CD4+ T cells sorted from blood. Subset defined: CD45RA+ positively selected. The chain is built from TRBV5-1 and TRBJ1-1; no clear D gene. The source of this sequence is a man younger than 35 in good health. The CDR3 bases are TGCGCCAGCAGCTTGGATCCCGGGCGGACTGAAGCTTTCTTT. Translated, it gives CASSLDPGRTEAFF.